This is a list of T cell receptor beta chains from one sample in a study of blood T cell repertoires in COVID-19. Profiled with immunoSEQ multiplex PCR; TCRdb holds only in-frame clones, not every one. The table lists around 370,000 clones, roughly 89% of them singletons. Input material: peripheral blood. The receptors were gathered from a woman in her late teens or twenties who had recovered from COVID-19. CDR3s leave out the opening cysteine and the closing phenylalanine or tryptophan. D genes are given only for firm matches.

V gene	D gene	J gene	CDR3 protein
TRBV9	.	TRBJ1-1	ASSVGNRATEAF
TRBV9	.	TRBJ2-2	ASSRTPNTGELF
TRBV5-1	.	TRBJ2-1	ASSLEGLKSYNEQF
TRBV27	.	TRBJ2-1	ASSLSGMGGGTLGGYNEQF
TRBV6-5	TRBD1	TRBJ1-2	ASTRQGDYGYT
TRBV7-6	.	TRBJ2-1	ASSLTPAGVRGLYNEQF
TRBV11-2	.	TRBJ1-2	ASTPTGGRLYGYT
TRBV6-5	.	TRBJ2-3	ASSQTRADTQY
TRBV4-3	.	TRBJ2-2	ASSQERLIGELF
TRBV30	.	TRBJ1-1	AWERGGNTEAF
TRBV6-5	TRBD2	TRBJ2-2	ASSYRAGGSTGELF
TRBV11-3	TRBD1	TRBJ1-1	ASTPDRGGAF
TRBV2	.	TRBJ2-2	ASSVQNTGELF
TRBV19	.	TRBJ2-1	ASSSAGIGYNEQF
TRBV10-3	.	TRBJ1-4	AISDRAGNEKLF
TRBV25-1	TRBD2	TRBJ2-1	ASSGGWPRSGGNEQF
TRBV11-2	.	TRBJ1-1	ASSLLTGNTEAF
TRBV2	TRBD2	TRBJ2-1	ASSAQLADSYNEQF
TRBV9	.	TRBJ1-1	ASSARDFRNTEAF
TRBV5-4	TRBD1	TRBJ1-2	ASSLVRTGKVYGYT
TRBV5-6	TRBD1	TRBJ1-4	ASSSAGGASTNEKLF
TRBV3-1/TRBV3-2	.	TRBJ2-4	ASSRTRGNIQY
TRBV15	TRBD2	TRBJ2-1	ATSRQLAGVSEQF
TRBV23-1	.	TRBJ1-2	ASSQETGSLDGYT
TRBV29-1	.	TRBJ1-1	SVELRVRDTEAF
TRBV30	.	TRBJ1-2	AWSVLPYGYT
TRBV27	.	TRBJ2-4	ASSFSNRAPAKNIQY
TRBV11-3	.	TRBJ2-3	ASSPRRTGRGTDTQY
TRBV9	.	TRBJ2-3	ASSVAGARGDTQY
TRBV3-1/TRBV3-2	.	TRBJ1-5	ASSPGQRNQPQH
TRBV28	TRBD2	TRBJ2-1	ASIKSGRGSYNEQF
TRBV11-3	TRBD2	TRBJ2-5	ASSLLAGKQETQY
TRBV30	.	TRBJ1-2	AWSAGIYGYT
TRBV11-3	.	TRBJ1-2	ASSLEKGANYGYT
TRBV4-3	TRBD1	TRBJ1-1	ASSQITGGVGEAF
TRBV7-9	.	TRBJ2-1	ASSSHNNEQF
TRBV7-2	TRBD1	TRBJ2-5	ASSTRTGTDQETQY
TRBV5-4	TRBD2	TRBJ2-1	ASSPGTRQYNEQF
TRBV11-3	.	TRBJ2-2	ASSLDGGLNTGELF
TRBV19	TRBD2	TRBJ2-2	ASSTILAGGKGGELF
TRBV4-1	.	TRBJ1-1	ASSQGQLNTEAF
TRBV9	TRBD2	TRBJ2-1	ASSPAGGASGRNEQF
TRBV12-5	TRBD1	TRBJ2-2	ASGPGTASRNTGELF